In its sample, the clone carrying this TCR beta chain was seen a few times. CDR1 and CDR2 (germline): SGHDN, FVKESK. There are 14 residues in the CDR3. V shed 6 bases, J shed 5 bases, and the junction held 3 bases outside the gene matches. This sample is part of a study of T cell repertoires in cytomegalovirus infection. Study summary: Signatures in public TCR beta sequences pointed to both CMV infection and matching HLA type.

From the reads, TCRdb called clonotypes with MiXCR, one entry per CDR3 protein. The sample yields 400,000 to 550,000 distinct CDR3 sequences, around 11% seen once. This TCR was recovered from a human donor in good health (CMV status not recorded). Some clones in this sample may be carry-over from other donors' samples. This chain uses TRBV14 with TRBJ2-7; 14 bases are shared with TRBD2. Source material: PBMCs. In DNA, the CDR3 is TGTGCCAGCAGGACTAGCGGGGGGGCCGACGAGCAGTACTTC. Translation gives CASRTSGGADEQYF.